The 26 T cell receptor beta chains below all came from one sample that was sequenced in a study of T cells in Graves' hyperthyroidism and ophthalmopathy. RNA transcripts were the template for amplifying TCR beta CDR3 regions. First-round RT-PCR with HTBI primers amplified the TCR CDR3 region. One entry per CDR3 protein, called by TCRdb with MiXCR from the multiplex PCR reads. Among about half a million distinct CDR3 sequences listed, 15% to 20% were seen once. The sequenced sample was blood. These TCRs come from a middle-aged man with Graves' ophthalmopathy.

This sequence joins TRBV6-2 or TRBV6-3 and TRBJ2-3; no clear D. CDR3 length equals 15 residues. Germline CDR1 reads MNHEY; CDR2 reads SVGEGT. V lost 10 bases and J 0 bases, leaving 17 bases between the germline ends. CDR3 residues: CATTPRISSTDTQYF. CDR3 bases: TGTGCCACCACCCCCCGTATTTCTAGCACAGATACGCAGTATTTT.

This clonotype was seen more than once but under ten times. The rearrangement links TRBV13 to TRBJ2-3; 7 positions match TRBD2. Germline loops: CDR1 PRHDT, CDR2 FYEKMQ (reference sequence). This CDR3 comprises 16 residues. Trimming at V came to 2 bases and at J to 3 bases, leaving 8 bases not matched to a gene. The CDR3 bases are TGTGCCAGCAGCTTACGAGGGGCGGGGGTTACAGATACGCAGTATTTT. This codes for CASSLRGAGVTDTQYF.

This clonotype was recorded many times. The chain has TRBV20-1 and TRBJ2-3; TRBD2 aligns across 11 bases. From germline, CDR1 is DFQATT and CDR2 SNEGSKA (reference sequence). The V and J ends lost 1 base and 2 bases, in that order; junction bases with no gene match: 8. The CDR3 runs 17 residues. Here the CDR3 reads CSARVSGTSGFTDTQYF. The CDR3 bases are TGCAGTGCTAGAGTCTCCGGGACTAGCGGCTTCACAGATACGCAGTATTTT.

This clonotype has at least ten counts. This chain links TRBV2 with TRBJ1-1, with 9 bases that match TRBD1. The germline V gene has CDR1 SNHLY and CDR2 FYNNEI. V gave up 7 bases and J gave up 3 bases; unmatched junction bases: 6. This CDR3 is 14 amino acids long. The CDR3 DNA reads TGTGCCAGCAAATTACAGGGGGCGGACACTGAAGCTTTCTTT. Amino acid sequence: CASKLQGADTEAFF.

V usage is TRBV3-1 and J usage is TRBJ2-7, with 9 bases lining up with TRBD2. The CDR3 runs to 17 residues. V gave up 0 bases and J gave up 1 base; unmatched junction bases: 7. CDR1 is LGHDT, CDR2 YNNKEL, per germline (reference sequence). CDR3 sequence (DNA): TGTGCCAGCAGCCAAGATCTGGCTAGCGGGATTTCCTACGAGCAGTACTTC. Translation: CASSQDLASGISYEQYF.

V is TRBV4-3 and J is TRBJ2-1; weak D call: TRBD2 (6 bases). Per germline, CDR1 LGHNA and CDR2 YSLEER. The CDR3 is 16 amino acids. V lost 0 bases and J 4 bases, leaving 13 bases between the germline ends. In nucleotides, the CDR3 is TGCGCCAGCAGCCAAGAGGTTGGGAGGCGGTACAATGAGCAGTTCTTC. As protein: CASSQEVGRRYNEQFF.

Ten or more counts support this clonotype. The chain combines TRBV11-2 with TRBJ2-7; maybe TRBD2 (6 bases). Looked up from germline, CDR1 is SGHAT and CDR2 is FQNNGV. This CDR3 is 14 amino acids long. Trimming left V 1 base short and J 2 bases short, with 9 bases between. CDR3 in DNA: TGTGCCAGCAGCTTAGGGGGGGTCGCCTACGAGCAGTACTTC. This encodes CASSLGGVAYEQYF. The complete variable domain, with remaining parts taken from reference TRBV11-2 and TRBJ2-7, reads EAGVAQSPRYKIIEKRQSVAFWCNPISGHATLYWYQQILGQGPKLLIQFQNNGVVDDSQLPKDRFSAERLKGVDSTLKIQPAKLEDSAVYLCASSLGGVAYEQYFGPGTRLTVT.

This clonotype was seen a handful of times. The CDR3 end shows no conserved phenylalanine or tryptophan, and so a read error is likely. CDR3 nucleotides: TGCAGTGCTACCTGGAAGGAGACCCAGTACCTC. Translation gives CSATWKETQYL. This chain connects TRBV20-1 to TRBJ2-5; D gene ambiguous. V was shortened by 4 bases and J by 5 bases, with 8 bases between the two germline ends. CDR1 is DFQATT and CDR2 is SNEGSKA in the germline V gene (reference sequence). The CDR3 consists of 11 residues.

This clonotype was observed at least ten times. V usage is TRBV6-1 and J usage is TRBJ1-1; maybe TRBD1 (5 bases). This CDR3 contains 13 residues. V gave up 6 bases and J gave up 1 base, with 9 bases separating them. CDR1 and CDR2 (germline): MNHNS, SASEGT. CDR3 DNA: TGTGCCAGCAGACCCGACAGGAACACTGAAGCTTTCTTT. Translating it yields CASRPDRNTEAFF.

This sequence joins TRBV20-1 and TRBJ1-6, with D uncertain. This CDR3 spans 15 amino acids. Germline V gene data show CDR1 as DFQATT and CDR2 as SNEGSKA (reference sequence). V lost 0 bases and J lost 10, with 16 bases in between. The CDR3 reads CSARDGRRVKSPLHF. The CDR3 coding sequence is TGCAGTGCTAGAGATGGTAGGAGGGTTAAGTCACCCCTCCACTTT.

This clonotype was found many times. The chain uses TRBV20-1 and TRBJ2-1, with 7 nucleotides matching TRBD2. The germline V gene has CDR1 DFQATT and CDR2 SNEGSKA (reference sequence). The length of the CDR3 is 14 residues. The ends lost 2 bases at V and 4 bases at J; junction bases unmatched: 5. CDR3 region: CSARPSGTYNEQFF. In DNA form, the CDR3 reads TGCAGTGCTAGACCTAGCGGTACATACAATGAGCAGTTCTTC.

V usage is TRBV29-1 and J usage is TRBJ1-2; D ambiguous. V was cut by 1 base and J by 3 bases, with 15 bases left in between. CDR3 size: 15 residues. Germline assignment: CDR1 SQVTM and CDR2 ANQGSEA. CDR3 coding DNA: TGCAGCGTTGAAGGTTTCGGCCCCACTGACTATGGCTACACCTTC. Amino acids: CSVEGFGPTDYGYTF. The variable domain in full, completed from reference TRBV29-1 and TRBJ1-2, reads SAVISQKPSRDICQRGTSLTIQCQVDSQVTMMFWYRQQPGQSLTLIATANQGSEATYESGFVIDKFPISRPNLTFSTLTVSNMSPEDSSIYLCSVEGFGPTDYGYTFGSGTRLTVV.

This clonotype was counted at least ten times. The V call is TRBV20-1, the J call TRBJ1-5; D not certain. V gave up 3 bases and J gave up 3 bases, with 15 bases separating them. The CDR3 length is 15 residues. The germline gives CDR1 DFQATT, CDR2 SNEGSKA (reference sequence). Written as DNA, the CDR3 is TGCAGTGCTAGGTATACCGGGCGGTTCAATCAGCCCCAGCATTTT. Translated, it gives CSARYTGRFNQPQHF.

There are a few counts of this clonotype. The chain links TRBV14 to TRBJ2-2; 8 positions match TRBD2. V shed 2 bases, J shed 0 bases, and the junction held 14 bases outside the gene matches. There are 20 residues in the CDR3. Per the germline V gene, CDR1 is SGHDN and CDR2 is FVKESK. This CDR3 reads CASSQSPGVLSGTNTGELFF. CDR3 nucleotides: TGTGCCAGCAGCCAATCCCCGGGCGTGCTTAGCGGGACGAACACCGGGGAGCTGTTTTTT.

This chain joins TRBV7-8 and TRBJ2-7; either TRBD1 or TRBD2 may fit D (5 bases each). The V end lost 0 bases, the J end lost 2 bases, and 11 bases lay between the germline ends. The length of the CDR3 is 15 residues. CDR1 and CDR2 from the germline V gene are SGHVS and FQNEAQ. The CDR3 here is CASSLASRGPYEQYF. The CDR3 DNA is TGTGCCAGCAGCTTAGCTAGCCGGGGACCCTACGAGCAGTACTTC.

The chain links TRBV6-1 to TRBJ2-2; 10 positions match TRBD1. Germline-derived CDR1 and CDR2 are MNHNS and SASEGT. CDR3 length equals 15 residues. With 5 bases clipped from V and 4 bases from J, the junction kept 4 bases outside the gene matches. The CDR3 region has the DNA TGTGCCAGCAGTCGCGGGACAGGGGTCACCGGGGAGCTGTTTTTT. Protein product: CASSRGTGVTGELFF.

The sample holds many counts of this clonotype. The chain carries TRBV28 and TRBJ1-2, with TRBD1 matching over 7 bases. The CDR3 covers 15 residues. Germline CDR1 and CDR2: MDHEN and SYDVKM. V dropped 5 bases and J dropped 4; count of bases not matched to a gene: 10. CDR3 sequence reads: CASSPSQGMSYGYTF. The CDR3 DNA reads TGTGCCAGCAGTCCCTCACAGGGGATGAGCTATGGCTACACCTTC.

The CDR3 coding sequence is TGTGCCAGCAGTGAAGTGACAGGGGGCAGTCGGCAGTACTTC. Translated: CASSEVTGGSRQYF. The rearrangement joins TRBV6-1 to TRBJ2-7; 10 bases align to TRBD1. The length of the CDR3 is 14 residues. Per the germline V gene, CDR1 is MNHNS and CDR2 is SASEGT. Unmatched junction bases numbered 6, after V lost 1 base and J lost 9 bases.

Many counts were recorded for this clonotype. The rearrangement joins TRBV2 to TRBJ2-7; D not resolved. Germline assignment: CDR1 SNHLY and CDR2 FYNNEI. There are 15 residues in the CDR3. V lost 2 bases, J lost 2 bases, and 13 bases lay in between. CDR3 in DNA: TGTGCCAGCAGTGAAAATACACTTGAGACCTACGAGCAGTACTTC. This gives the protein CASSENTLETYEQYF.

Only a few counts were recorded for this clonotype. J is TRBJ1-2 and V is TRBV27, with TRBD1 matching over 12 bases. Looked up from germline, CDR1 is MNHEY and CDR2 is SMNVEV (reference sequence). V trimming: 5 bases; J trimming: 8 bases; junction bases outside the gene matches: 12. CDR3 length: 16 amino acids. Written as DNA, the CDR3 is TGTGCCAGCAGTCCCCATACGGGACAGGGGGCTAGGGGCTACACCTTC. This gives the protein CASSPHTGQGARGYTF.

The V and J genes are TRBV6-1 and TRBJ2-6; possibly TRBD2 for D (5 bases). V was pared by 8 bases and J by 1 base, with 9 bases between. Germline V gives CDR1 MNHNS, CDR2 SASEGT. The CDR3 is 14 amino acids. The CDR3 is CASEDFSGANVLTF. The CDR3 region has the DNA TGTGCCAGCGAGGACTTTTCTGGGGCCAACGTCCTGACTTTC.

The genes are TRBV7-2 and TRBJ1-3; perhaps TRBD1 as D (5 bases). The CDR3 extends over 14 amino acids. The germline V and J ends were trimmed by 4 bases and 0 bases, with 7 bases remaining between them. The germline V gene encodes CDR1 SGHTA and CDR2 FQGNSA. The CDR3 DNA reads as TGTGCCAGCAGCTCAGGGTACTCTGGAAACACCATATATTTT. It is translated as CASSSGYSGNTIYF.

Details on this clonotype: A clone one base away is much larger, so this may be a read error. The rearrangement joins TRBV7-9 to TRBJ2-5; D possibly corresponds to TRBD2 (6 bases). This CDR3 spans 14 amino acids. Germline assignment: CDR1 SEHNR and CDR2 FQNEAQ (reference sequence). The CDR3 loop reads CTSSSLATQETQYF. Here the CDR3 DNA reads TGTACCAGCAGCTCCCTAGCGACACAAGAGACCCAGTACTTC.

This chain joins TRBV11-2 and TRBJ2-1; 12 bases match TRBD2. V lost 5 bases to trimming and J lost 5 bases; unmatched junction nucleotides: 13. CDR1 and CDR2 from the germline V gene are SGHAT and FQNNGV. CDR3 length: 18 amino acids. The DNA for the CDR3 is TGTGCCAGCAGCCCCGGACTAGCGGGGAGGATCCCGGACAATGAGCAGTTCTTC. Amino acids: CASSPGLAGRIPDNEQFF.

The chain recombines TRBV18 with TRBJ2-2; 7 bases line up with TRBD1. The V gene end was trimmed by 7 bases and the J gene end by 6 bases; junction bases not matched to a gene: 8. CDR1 KGHSH and CDR2 LQKENI come from the germline V gene. The CDR3 is 14 residues long. In nucleotides, the CDR3 is TGTGCCAGCTACCGACAGGGACGGGCCGGGGAGCTGTTTTTT. This sequence encodes CASYRQGRAGELFF.

The rearrangement joins TRBV6-2 or TRBV6-3 to TRBJ1-2; no definite D call. Germline CDR1 reads MNHEY; CDR2 reads SVGEGT. This CDR3 is 13 amino acids long. V lost 1 base, J lost 8 bases, and 11 bases lay in between. CDR3 sequence (DNA): TGTGCCAGCAGTTACTATAAGCAGGACGGCTACACCTTC. This translates into CASSYYKQDGYTF.